This T cell receptor beta chain was retrieved from a study of cytomegalovirus exposure and HLA in healthy donors. On this clone: Its antigen is not known.

Broader study findings: Solely CMV serostatus was available to characterize immune exposure. An analysis that was carried out later associated 16,951 TCR beta sequences with HLA alleles at 0.05 false discovery rate. Associated with cytomegalovirus, according to the listing, were approximately 160 TCR beta chains. Later genetic work tied a missense DCLRE1C variant to beta-chain V and J trimming.

13 Jbeta primers and 60 Vbeta primers were used for the PCR. The assay was immunoSEQ multiplex PCR, and TCRdb's table has in-frame clones only and misses some. The table records roughly 230,000 clones, over 90% of them present only once. V was shortened by 4 bases and J by 5 bases, with 12 bases between the two germline ends. The CDR3 is 15 residues long. Germline V gene sequence: CDR1 MNHNY, CDR2 SVGAGI (reference sequence). The sample consisted of PBMCs. The sequence was obtained from a girl aged 2 to 10 in good health and CMV-seronegative. This chain joins TRBV6-6 and TRBJ1-6, with unresolved D. CDR3 loop: CASSSAGWDNSPLHF. The CDR3 DNA follows: TGTGCCAGCAGTTCGGCGGGGTGGGATAATTCACCCCTCCACTTT.